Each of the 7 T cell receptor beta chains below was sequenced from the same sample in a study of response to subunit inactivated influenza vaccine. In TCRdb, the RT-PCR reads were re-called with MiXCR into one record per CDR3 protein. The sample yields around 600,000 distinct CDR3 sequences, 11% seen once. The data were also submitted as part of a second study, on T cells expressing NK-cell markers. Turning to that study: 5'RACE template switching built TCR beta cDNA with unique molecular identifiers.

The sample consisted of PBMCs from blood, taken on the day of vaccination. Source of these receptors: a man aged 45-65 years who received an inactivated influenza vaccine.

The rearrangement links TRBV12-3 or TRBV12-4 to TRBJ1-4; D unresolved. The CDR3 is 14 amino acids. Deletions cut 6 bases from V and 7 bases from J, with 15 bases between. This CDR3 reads CASRELGESEKLFF. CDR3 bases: TGTGCCAGCAGAGAGCTCGGGGAGAGTGAAAAACTGTTTTTT.

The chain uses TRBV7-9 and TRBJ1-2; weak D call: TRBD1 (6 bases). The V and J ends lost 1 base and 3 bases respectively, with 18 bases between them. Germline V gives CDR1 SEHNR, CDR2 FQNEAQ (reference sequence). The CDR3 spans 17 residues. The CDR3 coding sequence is TGTGCCAGCAGCTTAGATTACAGGGTTAGGAGTGACTATGGCTACACCTTC. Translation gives CASSLDYRVRSDYGYTF.

CDR3 bases: TGTGCCAGCAGCATTACTAGCGGCGGGACGGAGACCCAGTACTTC. Translating gives CASSITSGGTETQYF. The V and J genes are TRBV6-2 or TRBV6-3 and TRBJ2-5; 8 bases line up with TRBD2. CDR3 length: 15 amino acids. Germline CDR1 and CDR2: MNHEY and SVGEGT. Losses at the gene ends were 6 bases for V and 5 bases for J; bases not matched to a gene: 11.

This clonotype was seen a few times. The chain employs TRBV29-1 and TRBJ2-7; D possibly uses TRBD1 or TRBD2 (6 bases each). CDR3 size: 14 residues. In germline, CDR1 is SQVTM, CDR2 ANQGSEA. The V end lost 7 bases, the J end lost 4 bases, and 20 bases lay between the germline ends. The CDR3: CSAIGGQGSYEQYF. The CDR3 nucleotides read TGCAGCGCCATAGGAGGGCAGGGGAGTTACGAGCAGTACTTC.

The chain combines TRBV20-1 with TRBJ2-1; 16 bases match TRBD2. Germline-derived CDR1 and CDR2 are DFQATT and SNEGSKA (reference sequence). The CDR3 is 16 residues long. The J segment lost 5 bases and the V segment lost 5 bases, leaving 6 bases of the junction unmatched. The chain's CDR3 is CSAGTSGGAWDNEQFF. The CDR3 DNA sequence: TGCAGTGCTGGGACTAGCGGGGGGGCCTGGGACAATGAGCAGTTCTTC.

This chain's CDR3 is CASSVDHSGRGDTQYF. Here the CDR3 DNA reads TGTGCCAGCAGCGTGGACCATAGCGGGAGAGGGGATACGCAGTATTTT. The rearrangement uses TRBV9 and TRBJ2-3, with 9 bases aligning to TRBD2. Per the germline V gene, CDR1 is SGDLS and CDR2 is YYNGEE. This CDR3 comprises 16 residues. The junction had 10 bases not matched to a gene; V was cut back by 2 bases and J by 6 bases.

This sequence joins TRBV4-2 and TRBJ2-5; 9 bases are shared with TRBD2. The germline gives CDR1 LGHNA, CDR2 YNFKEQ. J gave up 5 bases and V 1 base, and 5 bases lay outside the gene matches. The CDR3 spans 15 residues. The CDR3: CASSQGLRGGETQYF. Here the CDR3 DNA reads TGTGCCAGCAGCCAAGGATTGCGGGGGGGCGAGACCCAGTACTTC.